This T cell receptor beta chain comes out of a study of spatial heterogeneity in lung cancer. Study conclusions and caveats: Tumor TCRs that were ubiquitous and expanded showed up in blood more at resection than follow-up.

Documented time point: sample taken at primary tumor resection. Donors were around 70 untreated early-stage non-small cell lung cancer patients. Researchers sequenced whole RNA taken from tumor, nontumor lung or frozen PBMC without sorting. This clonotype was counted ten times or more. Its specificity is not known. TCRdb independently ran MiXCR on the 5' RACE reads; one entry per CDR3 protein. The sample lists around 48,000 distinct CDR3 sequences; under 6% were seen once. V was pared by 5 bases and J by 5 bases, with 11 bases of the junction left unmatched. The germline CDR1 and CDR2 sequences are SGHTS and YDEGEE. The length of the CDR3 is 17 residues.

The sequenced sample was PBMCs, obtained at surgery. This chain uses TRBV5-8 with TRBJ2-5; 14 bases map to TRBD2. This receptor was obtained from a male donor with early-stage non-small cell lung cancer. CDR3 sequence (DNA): TGTGCCAGCAGTCCCGGGACTAGCGGGAGTGCAGCGGAGACCCAGTACTTC. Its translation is CASSPGTSGSAAETQYF.